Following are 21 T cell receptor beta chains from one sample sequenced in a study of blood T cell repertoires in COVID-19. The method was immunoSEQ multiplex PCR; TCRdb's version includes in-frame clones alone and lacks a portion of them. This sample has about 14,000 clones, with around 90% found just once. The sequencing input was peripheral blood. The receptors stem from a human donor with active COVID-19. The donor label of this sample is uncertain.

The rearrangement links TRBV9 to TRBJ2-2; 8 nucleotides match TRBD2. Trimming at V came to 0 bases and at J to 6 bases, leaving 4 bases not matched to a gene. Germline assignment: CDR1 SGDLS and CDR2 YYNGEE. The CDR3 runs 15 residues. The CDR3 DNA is TGTGCCAGCAGCGTAGCCGGGGGGGCCCCCGGGGAGCTGTTTTTT. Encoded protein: CASSVAGGAPGELFF.

Here the CDR3 reads CASSQGQGQNTEAFF. Here the CDR3 DNA reads TGTGCCAGCAGCCAAGGACAGGGACAGAACACTGAAGCTTTCTTT. The chain employs TRBV3-1 (or the pseudogene TRBV3-2) and TRBJ1-1; 7 nucleotides match TRBD1. The CDR3 extends over 15 amino acids. V dropped 1 base and J dropped 1; count of bases not matched to a gene: 3. Germline CDR1 reads LGHDT; CDR2 reads YNNKEL (reference sequence).

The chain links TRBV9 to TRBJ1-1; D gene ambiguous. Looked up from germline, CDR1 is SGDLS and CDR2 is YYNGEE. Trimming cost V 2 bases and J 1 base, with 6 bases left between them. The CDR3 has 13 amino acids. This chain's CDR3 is CASSVWQNTEAFF. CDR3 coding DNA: TGTGCCAGCAGCGTGTGGCAGAACACTGAAGCTTTCTTT.

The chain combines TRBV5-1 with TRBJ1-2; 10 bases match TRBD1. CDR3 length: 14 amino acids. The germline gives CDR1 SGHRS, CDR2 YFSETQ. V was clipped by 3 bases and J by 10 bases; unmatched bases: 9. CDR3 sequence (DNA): TGCGCCAGCAGCTCAACCCCCGGGACAGGGGCCTACACCTTC. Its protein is CASSSTPGTGAYTF.

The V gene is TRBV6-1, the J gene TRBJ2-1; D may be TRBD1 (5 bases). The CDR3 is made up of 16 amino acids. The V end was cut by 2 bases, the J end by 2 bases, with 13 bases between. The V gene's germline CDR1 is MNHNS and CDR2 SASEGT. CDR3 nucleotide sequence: TGTGCCAGCAGTGAACCCGCTGGGGCTCCCTACAATGAGCAGTTCTTC. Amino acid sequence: CASSEPAGAPYNEQFF.

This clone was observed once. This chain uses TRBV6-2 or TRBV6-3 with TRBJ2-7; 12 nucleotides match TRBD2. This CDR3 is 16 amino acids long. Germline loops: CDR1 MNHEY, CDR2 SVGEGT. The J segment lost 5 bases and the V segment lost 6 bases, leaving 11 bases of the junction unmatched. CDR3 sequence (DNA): TGTGCCAGCAGCCGCATCCCCGGGACTAGCGGGCACGAGCAGTACTTC. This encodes CASSRIPGTSGHEQYF.

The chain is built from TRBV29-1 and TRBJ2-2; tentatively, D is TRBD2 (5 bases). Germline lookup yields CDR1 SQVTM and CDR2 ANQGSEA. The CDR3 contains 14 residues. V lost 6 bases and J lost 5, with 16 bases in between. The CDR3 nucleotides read TGCAGCGTGTCCGGGAACCCCCCAACCGGGGAGCTGTTTTTT. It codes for CSVSGNPPTGELFF.

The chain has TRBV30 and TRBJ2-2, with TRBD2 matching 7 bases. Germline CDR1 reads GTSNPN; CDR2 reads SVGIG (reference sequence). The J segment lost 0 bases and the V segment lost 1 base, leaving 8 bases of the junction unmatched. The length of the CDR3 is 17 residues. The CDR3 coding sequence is TGTGCCTGGAGTGGTTTGGCGGGGGACGCGAACACCGGGGAGCTGTTTTTT. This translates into CAWSGLAGDANTGELFF.

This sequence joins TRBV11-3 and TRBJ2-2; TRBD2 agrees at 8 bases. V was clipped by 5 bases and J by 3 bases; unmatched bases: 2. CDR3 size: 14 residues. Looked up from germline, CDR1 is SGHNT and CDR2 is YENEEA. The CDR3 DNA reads TGTGCCAGCAGCACTAGCGGTCACACCGGGGAGCTGTTTTTT. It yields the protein CASSTSGHTGELFF.

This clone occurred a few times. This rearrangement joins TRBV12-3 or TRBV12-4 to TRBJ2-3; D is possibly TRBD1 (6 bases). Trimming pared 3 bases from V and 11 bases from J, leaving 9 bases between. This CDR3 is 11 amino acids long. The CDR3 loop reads CASSFSDRQYF. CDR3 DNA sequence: TGTGCCAGCAGTTTTTCGGACAGGCAGTATTTT.

CDR3 sequence reads: CASLLWGGNTEAFF. DNA for the CDR3: TGTGCCAGCTTATTGTGGGGCGGTAACACTGAAGCTTTCTTT. The V and J genes are TRBV7-2 and TRBJ1-1, with D maybe TRBD1 (5 bases). The V end was cut by 8 bases, the J end by 2 bases, with 15 bases between. The CDR3 sequence is 14 residues long. CDR1 and CDR2 (germline): SGHTA, FQGNSA.

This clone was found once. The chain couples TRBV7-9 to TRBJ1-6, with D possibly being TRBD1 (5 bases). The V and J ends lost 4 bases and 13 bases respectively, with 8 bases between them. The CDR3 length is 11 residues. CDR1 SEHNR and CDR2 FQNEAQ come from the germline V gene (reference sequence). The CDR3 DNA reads TGTGCCAGCAGCTGGGGGGGGCCCCTCCACTTT. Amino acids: CASSWGGPLHF.

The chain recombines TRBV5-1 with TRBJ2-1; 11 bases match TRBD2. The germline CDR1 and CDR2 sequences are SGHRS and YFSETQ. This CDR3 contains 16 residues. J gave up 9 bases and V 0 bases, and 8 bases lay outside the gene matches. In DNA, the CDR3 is TGCGCCAGCAGCTTGGTGGCTAGCGGGGGGTCTGGTGAGCAGTTCTTC. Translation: CASSLVASGGSGEQFF. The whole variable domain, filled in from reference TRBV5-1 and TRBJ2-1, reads KAGVTQTPRYLIKTRGQQVTLSCSPISGHRSVSWYQQTPGQGLQFLFEYFSETQRNKGNFPGRFSGRQFSNSRSEMNVSTLELGDSALYLCASSLVASGGSGEQFFGPGTRLTVL.

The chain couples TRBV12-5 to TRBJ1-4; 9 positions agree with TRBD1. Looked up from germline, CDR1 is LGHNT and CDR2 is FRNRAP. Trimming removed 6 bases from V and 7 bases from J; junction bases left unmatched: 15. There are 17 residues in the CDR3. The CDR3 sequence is CASGLGDRASLREKLFF. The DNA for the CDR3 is TGTGCTAGTGGCCTTGGGGACAGGGCCAGTCTACGTGAAAAACTGTTTTTT.

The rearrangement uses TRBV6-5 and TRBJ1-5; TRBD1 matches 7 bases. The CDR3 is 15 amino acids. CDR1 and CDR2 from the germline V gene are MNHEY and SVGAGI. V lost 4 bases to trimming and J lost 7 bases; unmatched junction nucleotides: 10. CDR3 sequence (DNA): TGTGCCAGCAGTTTGACAGGGAGGAATGAGCAGCCCCAGCATTTT. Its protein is CASSLTGRNEQPQHF.

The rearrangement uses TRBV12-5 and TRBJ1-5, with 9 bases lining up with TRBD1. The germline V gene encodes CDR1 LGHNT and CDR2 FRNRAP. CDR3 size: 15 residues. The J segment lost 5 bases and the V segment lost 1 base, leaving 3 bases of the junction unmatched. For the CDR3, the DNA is TGTGCTAGTGGTTTGGGGACAGGGGTGTATCAGCCCCAGCATTTT. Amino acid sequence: CASGLGTGVYQPQHF.

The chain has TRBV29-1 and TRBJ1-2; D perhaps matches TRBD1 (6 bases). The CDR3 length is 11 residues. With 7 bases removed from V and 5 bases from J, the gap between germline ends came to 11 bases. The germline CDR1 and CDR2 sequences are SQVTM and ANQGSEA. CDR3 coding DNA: TGCAGCGAGCGGACAGCGTATGGCTACACCTTC. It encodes CSERTAYGYTF.

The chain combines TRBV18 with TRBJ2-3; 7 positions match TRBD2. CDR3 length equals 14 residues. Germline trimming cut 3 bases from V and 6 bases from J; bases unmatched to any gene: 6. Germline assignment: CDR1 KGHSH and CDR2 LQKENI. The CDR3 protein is CASSPGLVSDTQYF. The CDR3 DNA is TGTGCCAGCTCACCTGGACTAGTTTCCGATACGCAGTATTTT.

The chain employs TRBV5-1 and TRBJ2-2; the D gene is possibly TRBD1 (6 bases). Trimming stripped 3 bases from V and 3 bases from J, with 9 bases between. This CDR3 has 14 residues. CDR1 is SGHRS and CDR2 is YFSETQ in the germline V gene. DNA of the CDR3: TGCGCCAGCAGCTATTCAGGGGACACCGGGGAGCTGTTTTTT. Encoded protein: CASSYSGDTGELFF.

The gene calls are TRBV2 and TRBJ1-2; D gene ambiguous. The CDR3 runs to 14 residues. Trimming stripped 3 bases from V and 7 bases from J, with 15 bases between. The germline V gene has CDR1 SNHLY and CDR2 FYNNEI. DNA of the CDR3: TGTGCCAGCAGTGAGCAAGAGGGAATCGGTGGCTACACCTTC. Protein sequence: CASSEQEGIGGYTF.

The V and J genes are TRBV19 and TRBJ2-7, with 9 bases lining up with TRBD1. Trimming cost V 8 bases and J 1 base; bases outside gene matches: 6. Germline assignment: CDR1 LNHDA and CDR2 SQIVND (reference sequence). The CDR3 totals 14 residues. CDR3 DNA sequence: TGTGCCAGTGGACAGGGGACTTCGTCCTACGAGCAGTACTTC. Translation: CASGQGTSSYEQYF. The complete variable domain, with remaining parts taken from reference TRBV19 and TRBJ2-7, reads DGGITQSPKYLFRKEGQNVTLSCEQNLNHDAMYWYRQDPGQGLRLIYYSQIVNDFQKGDIAEGYSVSREKKESFPLTVTSAQKNPTAFYLCASGQGTSSYEQYFGPGTRLTVT.